This TCR beta chain was observed in a study of cytomegalovirus exposure and HLA in healthy donors. Overall study findings and caveats: There were several of the most significant clusters that appeared linked to common viral pathogens in a later analysis. Reports indicate that TCR beta sequences accurately predicted the HLA-A and HLA-B alleles of most subjects. An analysis done earlier found most TCR beta V segments productive about 87% or about 30% of the time. The study listed under 200 cytomegalovirus-associated TCR beta chains.

About this clone: Its specificity is not known.

60 Vbeta and 13 Jbeta primers were used in PCR. Assay: immunoSEQ multiplex PCR; the TCRdb copy retains only in-frame clones and omits some. The table lists roughly 260,000 clones, roughly 86% of them singletons. Germline-derived CDR1 and CDR2 are SQVTM and ANQGSEA. This CDR3 is built from 13 residues. Trimming took off 4 bases at V and 3 bases at J, with 10 bases between the two ends. This receptor was identified in a woman in her 40s in good health and CMV-seropositive. The chain couples TRBV29-1 to TRBJ2-1, with D possibly being TRBD2 (6 bases). The sample taken for sequencing was PBMCs. CDR3 loop: CSVGTGLYNEQFF. The CDR3, as DNA: TGCAGCGTTGGAACGGGACTCTACAATGAGCAGTTCTTC.